What follows are 27 T cell receptor beta chains derived from one specimen sequenced in a study of blood T cell repertoires in COVID-19. Repertoires were generated with immunoSEQ multiplex PCR, while TCRdb's copy carries only in-frame clones and drops some. The sample holds 150,000 or so clones, 85% seen once. Sequenced material: peripheral blood. These TCRs come from a human donor with acute or convalescent COVID-19. The donor label of this sample is uncertain.

The V gene is TRBV4-2, the J gene TRBJ2-4; the match to TRBD1 covers 10 bases. Germline lookup yields CDR1 LGHNA and CDR2 YNFKEQ. With 3 bases clipped from V and 3 bases from J, the junction kept 5 bases outside the gene matches. The CDR3 consists of 16 residues. The chain's CDR3 is CASSHADRGRKNIQYF. CDR3 DNA: TGTGCCAGCAGCCACGCAGACAGGGGGCGCAAAAACATTCAGTACTTC.

There are a few counts of this clone. J is TRBJ1-1 and V is TRBV7-9, with TRBD1 matching over 8 bases. Germline lookup yields CDR1 SEHNR and CDR2 FQNEAQ (reference sequence). This CDR3 is built from 15 residues. V lost 8 bases and J lost 2; bases outside the gene matches: 10. The CDR3 DNA reads as TGTGCCAGCGGCCGTGGACAGGGCAAAAACACTGAAGCTTTCTTT. Translated, it gives CASGRGQGKNTEAFF.

This clone was observed a single time. The CDR3 sequence: CASSRTIQSYEQYF. In nucleotides, the CDR3 is TGTGCCAGCAGCCGGACTATCCAATCCTACGAGCAGTACTTC. V gene TRBV14 combines with J gene TRBJ2-7, with a possible D match to TRBD2 (6 bases). The V gene lost 4 bases and the J gene lost 1 base, with 11 bases spanning the gap. The CDR3 extends over 14 amino acids. CDR1 and CDR2 from the germline V gene are SGHDN and FVKESK.

The CDR3 region has the DNA TGTGCCATCAAACAGGGTTCCTACGAGCAGTACTTC. It yields the protein CAIKQGSYEQYF. J is TRBJ2-7 and V is TRBV10-3, with D maybe TRBD1 (6 bases). V was clipped by 7 bases and J by 1 base, with 8 bases between them. Germline V CDR1 and CDR2: ENHRY, SYGVKD. This CDR3 is 12 amino acids long.

This clone has a single count. This chain connects TRBV5-1 to TRBJ2-2; perhaps TRBD1 as D (6 bases). Trimming removed 4 bases at V and 1 base at J, with 8 bases between. This CDR3 region has 14 residues. In germline, CDR1 is SGHRS, CDR2 YFSETQ. The CDR3 here is CASSVDRNTGELFF. The CDR3 nucleotides read TGCGCCAGCAGCGTGGACAGGAACACCGGGGAGCTGTTTTTT.

The chain is built from TRBV7-8 and TRBJ2-1; 8 bases fit TRBD1. The J segment lost 0 bases and the V segment lost 4 bases, leaving 14 bases of the junction unmatched. The CDR3 is made up of 19 amino acids. Germline V gene sequence: CDR1 SGHVS, CDR2 FQNEAQ. CDR3 bases: TGTGCCAGCAGCTATAGGGGGCAGGGGGCGATTAGCTCCTACAATGAGCAGTTCTTC. It translates to CASSYRGQGAISSYNEQFF. The whole variable domain, filled in from reference TRBV7-8 and TRBJ2-1, reads GAGVSQSPRYKVAKRGQDVALRCDPISGHVSLFWYQQALGQGPEFLTYFQNEAQLDKSGLPSDRFFAERPEGSVSTLKIQRTQQEDSAVYLCASSYRGQGAISSYNEQFFGPGTRLTVL.

This clone turned up a few times. The chain links TRBV7-3 to TRBJ2-6; 8 nucleotides match TRBD2. The V and J ends lost 1 base and 0 bases, in that order; junction bases with no gene match: 5. The CDR3 spans 18 residues. Looked up from germline, CDR1 is SGHTA and CDR2 is FQGTGA. The CDR3 DNA reads as TGTGCCAGCAGCTTAAGCGGCCTAGCGGGCTCTGGGGCCAACGTCCTGACTTTC. This sequence encodes CASSLSGLAGSGANVLTF.

There are a few counts of this clone. The gene calls are TRBV5-4 and TRBJ1-6, with D perhaps TRBD1 (6 bases). Germline loops: CDR1 SGHNT, CDR2 YYREEE (reference sequence). The V end lost 0 bases, the J end lost 2 bases, and 15 bases lay between the germline ends. There are 18 residues in the CDR3. The CDR3 DNA is TGTGCCAGCAGCTTGGCGCGGGTTGGGGGCGCCTATAATTCACCCCTCCACTTT. Its protein product is CASSLARVGGAYNSPLHF.

The chain is built from TRBV2 and TRBJ1-2; 9 nucleotides align to TRBD1. With 6 bases clipped from V and 4 bases from J, the junction kept 9 bases outside the gene matches. Germline V gene data show CDR1 as SNHLY and CDR2 as FYNNEI. The CDR3 is 15 amino acids. The CDR3: CASRDGRQGVYGYTF. The CDR3 DNA reads TGTGCCAGCAGGGATGGCAGACAGGGGGTCTATGGCTACACCTTC.

The chain links TRBV19 to TRBJ2-1, with TRBD1 identical over 8 bases. CDR1 is LNHDA, CDR2 SQIVND, per germline (reference sequence). The CDR3 covers 13 residues. Trimming cost V 8 bases and J 4 bases; bases outside gene matches: 4. The CDR3 loop is CASGDRGYNEQFF. The CDR3 nucleotides are TGTGCCAGTGGAGACAGGGGATACAATGAGCAGTTCTTC.

This chain uses TRBV5-1 with TRBJ2-5; 13 positions agree with TRBD2. Trimming at V came to 10 bases and at J to 4 bases, leaving 13 bases not matched to a gene. Germline-derived CDR1 and CDR2 are SGHRS and YFSETQ. This CDR3 is 16 amino acids long. CDR3 loop: CAGRPTSGGASETQYF. The CDR3 DNA follows: TGCGCCGGCCGACCCACTAGCGGGGGGGCCTCAGAGACCCAGTACTTC. Using reference TRBV5-1 and TRBJ2-5 for the parts outside the CDR3, the full variable domain is KAGVTQTPRYLIKTRGQQVTLSCSPISGHRSVSWYQQTPGQGLQFLFEYFSETQRNKGNFPGRFSGRQFSNSRSEMNVSTLELGDSALYLCAGRPTSGGASETQYFGPGTRLLVL.

The chain recombines TRBV18 with TRBJ2-3, with D tentatively TRBD1 (6 bases). Trimming cost V 8 bases and J 4 bases, with 10 bases left between them. Germline-derived CDR1 and CDR2 are KGHSH and LQKENI. The CDR3 sequence is 12 residues long. CDR3 region: CASVQGSDTQYF. CDR3 coding DNA: TGTGCCAGCGTACAGGGATCAGATACGCAGTATTTT.

The rearrangement joins TRBV11-2 to TRBJ1-3; perhaps TRBD1 as D (5 bases). Deletions cut 2 bases from V and 0 bases from J, with 8 bases between. The CDR3 consists of 15 residues. Germline V lookup: CDR1 SGHAT, CDR2 FQNNGV. The CDR3 bases are TGTGCCAGCAGCTTAAGGGGATCCTCTGGAAACACCATATATTTT. It encodes CASSLRGSSGNTIYF. Complete variable domain (other parts from reference TRBV11-2 and TRBJ1-3): EAGVAQSPRYKIIEKRQSVAFWCNPISGHATLYWYQQILGQGPKLLIQFQNNGVVDDSQLPKDRFSAERLKGVDSTLKIQPAKLEDSAVYLCASSLRGSSGNTIYFGEGSWLTVV.

The chain carries TRBV6-5 and TRBJ2-7; D perhaps matches TRBD1 (6 bases). The CDR3 has 14 residues. Trimming took off 8 bases at V and 2 bases at J, with 16 bases between the two ends. The germline gives CDR1 MNHEY, CDR2 SVGAGI. The CDR3 region has the DNA TGTGCCAGCCAATGGACAGATCTTACCTACGAGCAGTACTTC. Translated, it gives CASQWTDLTYEQYF.

The chain carries TRBV11-2 and TRBJ1-1; 7 positions match TRBD1. The CDR3 sequence is 14 residues long. V was clipped by 2 bases and J by 1 base; unmatched bases: 1. CDR1 is SGHAT, CDR2 FQNNGV, per germline. CDR3 nucleotide sequence: TGTGCCAGCAGCTTAAACAGGGGGAACACTGAAGCTTTCTTT. As protein: CASSLNRGNTEAFF.

The J gene is TRBJ2-1, the V gene TRBV7-9; maybe TRBD2 (5 bases). Trimming pared 3 bases from V and 5 bases from J, leaving 11 bases between. Germline V gene sequence: CDR1 SEHNR, CDR2 FQNEAQ (reference sequence). This CDR3 has 14 residues. Here the CDR3 DNA reads TGTGCCAGCAGCTTTGTGAGGGAAGACAATGAGCAGTTCTTC. This gives the protein CASSFVREDNEQFF.

The J gene is TRBJ1-3, the V gene TRBV29-1; D gene uncertain. V dropped 5 bases and J dropped 0 bases, with 17 bases sitting between them. The CDR3 is 16 residues long. CDR1 is SQVTM, CDR2 ANQGSEA, per germline. CDR3 nucleotides: TGCAGCGTTCTGGACGAGGGTTTCTACTCTGGAAACACCATATATTTT. Translated, it gives CSVLDEGFYSGNTIYF.

V gene TRBV18 combines with J gene TRBJ1-1, with 9 nucleotides matching TRBD1. In germline, CDR1 is KGHSH, CDR2 LQKENI. V lost 2 bases and J lost 7; bases outside the gene matches: 14. The CDR3 extends over 17 amino acids. CDR3 amino acids: CASSPYSMGQGGGEAFF. The DNA for the CDR3 is TGTGCCAGCTCACCATATAGTATGGGACAGGGAGGAGGTGAAGCTTTCTTT.

The chain couples TRBV6-5 to TRBJ2-1; D remains unclear. Trimming removed 8 bases from V and 4 bases from J, with 9 bases in between. The CDR3 runs to 12 residues. Germline CDR1 is MNHEY and CDR2 is SVGAGI. The DNA for the CDR3 is TGTGCCAGCTTGAGGCAATACAATGAGCAGTTCTTC. The encoded protein is CASLRQYNEQFF.

The chain couples TRBV6-6 to TRBJ1-1, with D perhaps matching TRBD1 (5 bases). Germline V gene sequence: CDR1 MNHNY, CDR2 SVGAGI (reference sequence). This CDR3 comprises 13 residues. The V end lost 6 bases, the J end lost 11 bases, and 19 bases lay between the germline ends. The CDR3 loop reads CASSLKAGGWAFF. In nucleotides, the CDR3 is TGTGCCAGCAGCTTAAAAGCGGGGGGATGGGCTTTCTTT.

The V call is TRBV30, the J call TRBJ1-1, with unresolved D. Germline values: CDR1 GTSNPN, CDR2 SVGIG (reference sequence). The CDR3 consists of 11 residues. Trimming shortened V by 1 base and J by 11 bases, and 11 bases separated the two germline ends. CDR3 in amino acids: CAWSERLRAFF. CDR3 bases: TGTGCCTGGAGTGAGCGACTTAGGGCTTTCTTT.

The J gene is TRBJ1-1, the V gene TRBV24-1; D is unclear. Per the germline V gene, CDR1 is KGHDR and CDR2 is SFDVKD. V lost 0 bases and J 3 bases, leaving 19 bases between the germline ends. This CDR3 comprises 18 residues. CDR3 region: CATSDLRIPQYYDTEAFF. The CDR3 DNA is TGTGCCACCAGTGATTTGCGAATCCCCCAATACTATGACACTGAAGCTTTCTTT.

CDR3 nucleotide sequence: TGTGCCAGCAGCCGACAGGGGGCGCTTGGAAACACCATATATTTT. This encodes CASSRQGALGNTIYF. V and J are TRBV7-9 and TRBJ1-3, with 10 nucleotides matching TRBD1. This CDR3 has 15 residues. In germline, CDR1 is SEHNR, CDR2 FQNEAQ (reference sequence). V was clipped by 5 bases and J by 3 bases; unmatched bases: 4. The whole variable domain, filled in from reference TRBV7-9 and TRBJ1-3, reads DTGVSQNPRHKITKRGQNVTFRCDPISEHNRLYWYRQTLGQGPEFLTYFQNEAQLEKSRLLSDRFSAERPKGSFSTLEIQRTEQGDSAMYLCASSRQGALGNTIYFGEGSWLTVV.

This rearrangement joins TRBV7-2 to TRBJ1-2, with D hard to call. The length of the CDR3 is 15 residues. CDR1 and CDR2 from the germline V gene are SGHTA and FQGNSA. The V end lost 5 bases, the J end lost 2 bases, and 15 bases lay between the germline ends. The DNA of the CDR3 is TGTGCCAGCAGCCAAATCGGCGGGCGGAACTATGGCTACACCTTC. Translation: CASSQIGGRNYGYTF.

V usage is TRBV30 and J usage is TRBJ1-3; D gene ambiguous. Trimming shortened V by 0 bases and J by 12 bases, and 6 bases separated the two germline ends. CDR1 is GTSNPN, CDR2 SVGIG, per germline (reference sequence). This CDR3 is built from 10 residues. CDR3 sequence reads: CAWSVQHIYF. CDR3 nucleotide sequence: TGTGCCTGGAGTGTACAGCACATATATTTT.

Here the CDR3 reads CASSYGQAYNTEAFF. The CDR3 DNA is TGCGCCAGCAGCTATGGACAGGCCTATAACACTGAAGCTTTCTTT. The chain couples TRBV5-1 to TRBJ1-1, with TRBD1 identical over 7 bases. V was pared by 3 bases and J by 2 bases, with 7 bases of the junction left unmatched. The CDR3 consists of 15 residues. The V gene's germline CDR1 is SGHRS and CDR2 YFSETQ.

In DNA, the CDR3 is TGTGCCAGCAGCTGGTCGACAGGGAATAATTCACCCCTCCACTTT. This codes for CASSWSTGNNSPLHF. V is TRBV5-4 and J is TRBJ1-6; TRBD1 matches 7 bases. Germline CDR1 reads SGHNT; CDR2 reads YYREEE (reference sequence). The CDR3 consists of 15 residues. V lost 3 bases and J lost 5; bases outside the gene matches: 5.